These 27 T cell receptor beta chains were all obtained from the same sample, sequenced in a study of early stage breast cancer tumors. Here immunoSEQ multiplex PCR was the method, and the copy in TCRdb shows in-frame clones only, minus some. The profile shows approximately 31,000 clones, approximately 70% of them singletons. Input material: breast tumor tissue. Every receptor here comes from a person under 45 with breast cancer.

This clone was counted a single time. The chain is built from TRBV19 and TRBJ2-6, with 9 bases matching TRBD1. Germline V gives CDR1 LNHDA, CDR2 SQIVND (reference sequence). With V trimmed by 7 bases and J by 2 bases, 9 bases remained unmatched. The CDR3 covers 17 residues. This chain's CDR3 is CASTRGQGEPGANVLTF. CDR3 bases: TGTGCCAGTACCAGGGGACAGGGAGAGCCTGGGGCCAACGTCCTGACTTTC.

CDR3 region: CSVVTGDYSDTQYF. The CDR3 DNA sequence: TGCAGCGTTGTAACGGGAGACTATTCGGATACGCAGTATTTT. The chain has TRBV29-1 and TRBJ2-3; D may be TRBD2 (6 bases). This CDR3 is 14 amino acids long. Germline loops: CDR1 SQVTM, CDR2 ANQGSEA. With 4 bases removed from V and 6 bases from J, the gap between germline ends came to 17 bases.

The chain carries TRBV5-4 and TRBJ2-1, with D tentatively TRBD2 (5 bases). The germline CDR1 and CDR2 sequences are SGHNT and YYREEE (reference sequence). V lost 5 bases and J 4 bases, leaving 10 bases between the germline ends. This CDR3 has 13 amino acids. In DNA form, the CDR3 reads TGTGCCAGCAGGGTGGACTCTTACAATGAGCAGTTCTTC. Protein product: CASRVDSYNEQFF.

The V call is TRBV13, the J call TRBJ1-3; D may be TRBD1 (5 bases). Trimming took 0 bases from V and 2 from J, leaving 8 bases between them. CDR3 length: 15 residues. From germline, CDR1 is PRHDT and CDR2 FYEKMQ (reference sequence). The CDR3 loop reads CASSLGGVTGNTIYF. The CDR3 bases are TGTGCCAGCAGCTTAGGGGGGGTGACTGGAAACACCATATATTTT.

V usage is TRBV30 and J usage is TRBJ2-3, with D maybe TRBD2 (5 bases). This CDR3 region has 15 residues. Trimming stripped 4 bases from V and 2 bases from J, with 16 bases between. The germline V gene has CDR1 GTSNPN and CDR2 SVGIG (reference sequence). Written as DNA, the CDR3 is TGTGCCTGGAACGCGAGACGGGGAATCACAGATACGCAGTATTTT. Residues: CAWNARRGITDTQYF.

The rearrangement links TRBV15 to TRBJ2-5; TRBD2 agrees at 7 bases. The V gene end was trimmed by 3 bases and the J gene end by 1 base; junction bases not matched to a gene: 8. In germline, CDR1 is LNHNV, CDR2 YYDKDF (reference sequence). CDR3 length equals 16 residues. The CDR3 DNA is TGTGCCACCAGCAGCAAGGGTAGCGGGCCCCAAGAGACCCAGTACTTC. Protein sequence: CATSSKGSGPQETQYF.

The chain joins TRBV5-1 to TRBJ2-1; D is perhaps TRBD1 (6 bases). Germline V gene data show CDR1 as SGHRS and CDR2 as YFSETQ. This CDR3 is 17 amino acids long. Trimming left V 4 bases short and J 4 bases short, with 21 bases between. The CDR3 is CASSLSFRGSGYNEQFF. CDR3 in DNA: TGCGCCAGCAGCCTTAGCTTCAGGGGATCCGGATACAATGAGCAGTTCTTC.

This chain links TRBV18 with TRBJ2-5; D call uncertain. Trimming pared 4 bases from V and 5 bases from J, leaving 23 bases between. The CDR3 extends over 17 amino acids. The V gene's germline CDR1 is KGHSH and CDR2 LQKENI. The DNA of the CDR3 is TGTGCCAGCTCACTGAACTTTGCGGAAGTACCACCCGAGACCCAGTACTTC. It is translated as CASSLNFAEVPPETQYF.

The chain employs TRBV2 and TRBJ2-2; no definite D call. In germline, CDR1 is SNHLY, CDR2 FYNNEI. Trimming removed 9 bases at V and 5 bases at J, with 13 bases between. This CDR3 contains 13 residues. CDR3 DNA sequence: TGTGCCAGTACCAACACGTTTACCGGGGAGCTGTTTTTT. Translating it yields CASTNTFTGELFF.

This chain connects TRBV2 to TRBJ2-7; D is perhaps TRBD2 (5 bases). This CDR3 contains 12 residues. Germline CDR1 SNHLY, CDR2 FYNNEI. V was trimmed by 3 bases and J by 4 bases, leaving 7 bases between them. The CDR3 bases are TGTGCCAGCAGTGACCAGCGGTACGAGCAGTACTTC. Translating it yields CASSDQRYEQYF.

The rearrangement links TRBV6-4 to TRBJ1-2; 7 bases are a match to TRBD1. V gave up 0 bases and J gave up 4 bases; unmatched junction bases: 8. The CDR3 is made up of 16 amino acids. Germline lookup yields CDR1 MRHNA and CDR2 SNTAGT. CDR3: CASSDSGGTAVYGYTF. The CDR3 nucleotides are TGTGCCAGCAGTGACTCAGGTGGGACAGCTGTCTATGGCTACACCTTC.

The chain is built from TRBV10-1 and TRBJ2-5; D gene ambiguous. CDR3 length: 15 residues. Germline V CDR1 and CDR2: WNHNN, SYGVQD (reference sequence). Trimming cost V 0 bases and J 4 bases, with 12 bases left between them. The CDR3 region has the DNA TGCGCCAGCAGTGAGTCTTTTCCCCCTGGAGAGACCCAGTACTTC. It codes for CASSESFPPGETQYF.

This sequence joins TRBV7-9 and TRBJ2-7; weak D call: TRBD1 (6 bases). The CDR3 loop spans 15 amino acids. Germline CDR1 is SEHNR and CDR2 is FQNEAQ (reference sequence). V lost 1 base to trimming and J lost 2 bases, with 12 bases between them. CDR3 DNA sequence: TGTGCCAGCAGCTTAGGACAGGCATCAACCTACGAGCAGTACTTC. It encodes CASSLGQASTYEQYF.

The V and J genes are TRBV30 and TRBJ1-2; D may be TRBD1 (5 bases). The CDR3 totals 15 residues. Germline lookup yields CDR1 GTSNPN and CDR2 SVGIG (reference sequence). V lost 5 bases and J lost 4, with 20 bases in between. For the CDR3, the DNA is TGTGCCTGGTCCAGGGACCTAATGTTTAGCTATGGCTACACCTTC. Residues: CAWSRDLMFSYGYTF. The variable domain in full, with the rest retrieved from reference TRBV30 and TRBJ1-2, is SQTIHQWPATLVQPVGSPLSLECTVEGTSNPNLYWYRQAAGRGLQLLFYSVGIGQISSEVPQNLSASRPQDRQFILSSKKLLLSDSGFYLCAWSRDLMFSYGYTFGSGTRLTVV.

The CDR3 sequence: CASILVIGGNEKLFF. CDR3 coding DNA: TGTGCCAGCATCCTTGTTATAGGGGGAAACGAAAAACTGTTTTTT. This chain links TRBV5-8 with TRBJ1-4; D possibly corresponds to TRBD1 (6 bases). Germline-derived CDR1 and CDR2 are SGHTS and YDEGEE. The CDR3 extends over 15 amino acids. V lost 6 bases, J lost 8 bases, and 20 bases lay in between.

This clone came up a few times. The rearrangement uses TRBV19 and TRBJ2-1; D could derive from TRBD1 or TRBD2 (6 bases each). The germline V and J ends were trimmed by 7 bases and 0 bases, with 16 bases remaining between them. The CDR3 has 16 amino acids. Per the germline V gene, CDR1 is LNHDA and CDR2 is SQIVND (reference sequence). The CDR3 DNA reads as TGTGCCAGTAACCCAGGGGACTGGAGCTCCTACAATGAGCAGTTCTTC. Translation gives CASNPGDWSSYNEQFF.

By sample share, this clone is medium-sized. This chain links TRBV4-2 with TRBJ2-1, with 10 bases matching TRBD2. This CDR3 region has 17 residues. The V segment lost 1 base and the J segment 10 bases; nucleotides outside the gene matches: 13. Per germline, CDR1 LGHNA and CDR2 YNFKEQ. The CDR3 loop reads CASSQVDGLAGVSEQFF. For the CDR3, the DNA is TGTGCCAGCAGCCAAGTCGATGGGCTAGCGGGAGTGTCAGAGCAGTTCTTC.

The chain uses TRBV4-1 and TRBJ2-7; D is ambiguous. Per germline, CDR1 MGHRA and CDR2 YSYEKL. Between the trimmed V and J ends, which lost 4 bases and 3 bases, there was a span of 13 bases. The CDR3 runs 14 residues. CDR3 bases: TGCGCCAGCAGCCCCCAGGCCCTACTCTACGAGCAGTACTTC. This encodes CASSPQALLYEQYF.

With regard to this clone: One end of the junction varies from germline; a read error may be responsible. V and J are TRBV7-7 and TRBJ2-1, with unresolved D. The CDR3 consists of 14 residues. From germline, CDR1 is SSHAT and CDR2 FNYEAQ (reference sequence). Here the CDR3 reads CASSRNFPPHEQFF. In nucleotides, the CDR3 is TGTGCTAGCAGCAGAAACTTCCCCCCCCATGAGCAGTTCTTC.

The chain uses TRBV7-2 and TRBJ2-5, with D possibly being TRBD1 or TRBD2 (8 bases each). The CDR3 length is 17 residues. Germline V lookup: CDR1 SGHTA, CDR2 FQGNSA. The V end lost 1 base, the J end lost 2 bases, and 17 bases lay between the germline ends. The CDR3 region is CASSLVAGGGGQETQYF. DNA of the CDR3: TGTGCCAGCAGCTTAGTTGCAGGGGGCGGGGGGCAAGAGACCCAGTACTTC.

The chain carries TRBV19 and TRBJ1-5, with TRBD1 as a possible D gene (6 bases). Germline values: CDR1 LNHDA, CDR2 SQIVND (reference sequence). This CDR3 spans 13 amino acids. Trimming removed 10 bases at V and 3 bases at J, with 13 bases between. The chain's CDR3 is CAISPGANQPQHF. CDR3 nucleotides: TGTGCCATATCGCCGGGGGCCAATCAGCCCCAGCATTTT.

This sequence joins TRBV4-2 and TRBJ2-4; D remains ambiguous. The ends were cut back, 1 base at V and 2 bases at J, with 6 bases in the middle. Germline-derived CDR1 and CDR2 are LGHNA and YNFKEQ. There are 14 residues in the CDR3. The chain's CDR3 is CASSQAATKNIQYF. For the CDR3, the DNA is TGTGCCAGCAGCCAAGCCGCGACCAAAAACATTCAGTACTTC.

The chain links TRBV30 to TRBJ1-2, with D hard to call. Germline-derived CDR1 and CDR2 are GTSNPN and SVGIG (reference sequence). V was clipped by 0 bases and J by 5 bases, with 10 bases between them. The CDR3 sequence is 13 residues long. The CDR3 loop reads CAWSVGKPYGYTF. Here the CDR3 DNA reads TGTGCCTGGAGTGTAGGGAAGCCTTATGGCTACACCTTC.

The chain employs TRBV5-1 and TRBJ2-7, with D perhaps TRBD1 or TRBD2 (5 bases each). The V end lost 4 bases, the J end lost 1 base, and 24 bases lay between the germline ends. The CDR3 loop spans 18 amino acids. Looked up from germline, CDR1 is SGHRS and CDR2 is YFSETQ. The CDR3: CASSRTGVGQSGSYEQYF. Written as DNA, the CDR3 is TGCGCCAGCAGCCGAACAGGTGTTGGGCAATCGGGGTCCTACGAGCAGTACTTC.

This clone occurred a few times. The chain carries TRBV10-1 and TRBJ2-5; D is perhaps TRBD2 (6 bases). This CDR3 is 12 amino acids long. CDR1 is WNHNN, CDR2 SYGVQD, per germline (reference sequence). The ends were cut back, 5 bases at V and 5 bases at J, with 9 bases in the middle. This CDR3 reads CASSSGRETQYF. Written as DNA, the CDR3 is TGCGCCAGCAGTTCAGGGAGGGAGACCCAGTACTTC.

The gene calls are TRBV6-5 and TRBJ2-5; possibly TRBD1 or TRBD2 for D (5 bases each). CDR3 length: 13 residues. Trimming took 4 bases from V and 3 from J, leaving 9 bases between them. CDR1 is MNHEY and CDR2 is SVGAGI in the germline V gene. CDR3 amino acids: CASSSWGKETQYF. CDR3 nucleotide sequence: TGTGCCAGCAGTTCATGGGGGAAAGAGACCCAGTACTTC.

The rearrangement links TRBV25-1 to TRBJ2-3; D not certain. The germline V gene has CDR1 MGHDK and CDR2 SYGVNS. V gave up 8 bases and J gave up 0 bases, with 6 bases separating them. This CDR3 is built from 12 residues. This chain's CDR3 is CASRYSTDTQYF. For the CDR3, the DNA is TGTGCCAGCCGATATAGCACAGATACGCAGTATTTT.